This section outlines one T cell receptor (beta chain) sequence together with its context. The data are from a study of early T cells in non-severe SARS-CoV-2 infection. With 3 bases removed from V and 6 bases from J, the gap between germline ends came to 15 bases. Per the germline V gene, CDR1 is LNHDA and CDR2 is SQIVND (reference sequence). The CDR3 has 15 amino acids. MiXCR, run by TCRdb on the 5' RACE reads, gives a single entry per CDR3 protein. The table records about 29,000 distinct CDR3 sequences, 4.5% of them present only once. This receptor was obtained from an adult who was a healthcare worker with PCR-confirmed SARS-CoV-2 infection or an uninfected control (not recorded which). The source material was whole blood. J is TRBJ1-5 and V is TRBV19; D is possibly TRBD1 (6 bases). This CDR3 is CASSIGQGTGQPQHF. In DNA form, the CDR3 reads TGTGCCAGTAGTATCGGGCAGGGGACGGGTCAGCCCCAGCATTTT.